This TCR beta chain was documented in a study of OX40 agonist ivuxolimab in advanced cancers. Turning to the study itself: Patients achieving partial responses numbered three: one hepatocellular carcinoma case and two cutaneous melanoma cases. Study-level points and caveats: Nonresponders, in some cases, also had low normalized T-cell clonal expansion. Partial responders receiving 0.1-3.0 mg/kg showed among the lowest clonal expansion. CD4+ T cells averaged fewer expanded clones than CD8+ T cells.

This CDR3 is 15 amino acids long. V was pared by 1 base and J by 2 bases, with 9 bases between. CDR1 is SGHTA and CDR2 is FQGNSA in the germline V gene. Worth noting for this clone: Its antigen is not known.

TCRdb's copy holds only in-frame clones and misses some; the assay was immunoSEQ multiplex PCR. The repertoire holds under 85,000 clones, approximately 86% seen once, with about 1.9% in the top ten. The chain employs TRBV7-2 and TRBJ1-3; D uncertain. The sample here was CD4+ or CD8+ T cells sorted from blood, taken in a trial of the OX40 agonist ivuxolimab. The source of this sequence is an adult with an advanced solid tumor such as melanoma, head and neck, liver or kidney cancer. The CDR3 loop is CASSLGNRAGNTIYF. Here the CDR3 DNA reads TGTGCCAGCAGCTTAGGAAATCGAGCTGGAAACACCATATATTTT.